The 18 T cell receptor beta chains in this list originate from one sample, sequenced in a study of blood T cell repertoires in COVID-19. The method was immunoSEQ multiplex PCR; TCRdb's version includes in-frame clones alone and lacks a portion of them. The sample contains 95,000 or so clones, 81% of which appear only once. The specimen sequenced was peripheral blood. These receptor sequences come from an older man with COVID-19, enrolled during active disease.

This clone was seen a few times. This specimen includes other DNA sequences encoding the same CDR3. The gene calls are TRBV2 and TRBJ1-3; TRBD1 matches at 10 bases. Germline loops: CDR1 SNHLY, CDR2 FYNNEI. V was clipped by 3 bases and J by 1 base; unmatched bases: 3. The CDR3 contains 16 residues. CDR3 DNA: TGTGCCAGCAGTGAGCGGACAGGGGGTTCTGGAAACACCATATATTTT. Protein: CASSERTGGSGNTIYF.

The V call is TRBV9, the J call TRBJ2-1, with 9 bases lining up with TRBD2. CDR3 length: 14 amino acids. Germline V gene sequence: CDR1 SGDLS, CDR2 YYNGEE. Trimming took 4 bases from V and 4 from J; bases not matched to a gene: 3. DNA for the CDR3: TGTGCCAGCAGCCAAAGCGGGAGGTACAATGAGCAGTTCTTC. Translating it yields CASSQSGRYNEQFF.

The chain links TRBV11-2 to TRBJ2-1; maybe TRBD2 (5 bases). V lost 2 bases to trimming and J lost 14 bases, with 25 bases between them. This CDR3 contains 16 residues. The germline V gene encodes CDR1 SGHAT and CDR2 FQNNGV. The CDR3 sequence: CASSLPTRVFGRGKFF. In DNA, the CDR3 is TGTGCCAGCAGCTTACCAACTAGGGTCTTTGGCCGGGGAAAGTTCTTC.

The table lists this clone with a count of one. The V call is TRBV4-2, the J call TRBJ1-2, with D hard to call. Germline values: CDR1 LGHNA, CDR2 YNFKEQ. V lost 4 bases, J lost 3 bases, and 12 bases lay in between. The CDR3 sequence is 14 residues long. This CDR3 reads CASSPPDTDYGYTF. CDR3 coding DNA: TGTGCCAGCAGCCCCCCAGACACAGACTATGGCTACACCTTC.

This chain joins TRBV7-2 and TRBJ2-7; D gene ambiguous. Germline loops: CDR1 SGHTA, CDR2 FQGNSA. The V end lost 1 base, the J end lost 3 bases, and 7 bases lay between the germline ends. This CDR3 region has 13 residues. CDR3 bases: TGTGCCAGCAGCTTAGTAGGCGGCTACGAGCAGTACTTC. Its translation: CASSLVGGYEQYF.

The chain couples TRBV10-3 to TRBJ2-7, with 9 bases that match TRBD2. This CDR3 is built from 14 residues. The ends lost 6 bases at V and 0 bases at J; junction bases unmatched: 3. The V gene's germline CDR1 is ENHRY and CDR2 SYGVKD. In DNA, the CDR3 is TGTGCCATCAGAGCGGGAGGTAACTCCTACGAGCAGTACTTC. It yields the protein CAIRAGGNSYEQYF.

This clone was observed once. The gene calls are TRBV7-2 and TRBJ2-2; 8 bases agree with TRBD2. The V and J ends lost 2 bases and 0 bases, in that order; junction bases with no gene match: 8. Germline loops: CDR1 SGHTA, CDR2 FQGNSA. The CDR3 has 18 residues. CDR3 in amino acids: CASSLITRGAPNTGELFF. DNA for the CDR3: TGTGCCAGCAGCTTAATTACGCGGGGGGCACCGAACACCGGGGAGCTGTTTTTT.

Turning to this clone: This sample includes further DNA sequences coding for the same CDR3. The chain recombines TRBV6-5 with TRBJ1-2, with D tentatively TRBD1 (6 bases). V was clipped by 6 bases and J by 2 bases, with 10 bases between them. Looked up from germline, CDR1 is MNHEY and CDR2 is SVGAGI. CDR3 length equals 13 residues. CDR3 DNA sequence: TGTGCCAGCAGACGGACAGAGAACTATGGCTACACCTTC. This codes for CASRRTENYGYTF.

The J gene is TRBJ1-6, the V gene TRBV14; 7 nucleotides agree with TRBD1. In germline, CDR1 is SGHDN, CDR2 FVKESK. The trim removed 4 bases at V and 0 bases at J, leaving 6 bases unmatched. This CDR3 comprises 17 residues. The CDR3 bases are TGTGCCAGCAGCCCAATGACAGGGAGCTCCTATAATTCACCCCTCCACTTT. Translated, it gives CASSPMTGSSYNSPLHF.

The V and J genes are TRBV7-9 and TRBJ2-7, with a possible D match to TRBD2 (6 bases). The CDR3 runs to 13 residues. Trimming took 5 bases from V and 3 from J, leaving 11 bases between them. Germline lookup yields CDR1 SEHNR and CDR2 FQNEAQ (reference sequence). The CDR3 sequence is CASSINGGYEQYF. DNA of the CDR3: TGTGCCAGCAGCATTAACGGGGGCTACGAGCAGTACTTC.

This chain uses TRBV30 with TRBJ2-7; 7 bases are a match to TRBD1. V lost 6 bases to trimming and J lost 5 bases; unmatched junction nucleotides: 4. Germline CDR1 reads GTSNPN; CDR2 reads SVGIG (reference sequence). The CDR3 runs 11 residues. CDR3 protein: CACGTADEQYF. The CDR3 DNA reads TGTGCCTGCGGGACAGCGGACGAGCAGTACTTC.

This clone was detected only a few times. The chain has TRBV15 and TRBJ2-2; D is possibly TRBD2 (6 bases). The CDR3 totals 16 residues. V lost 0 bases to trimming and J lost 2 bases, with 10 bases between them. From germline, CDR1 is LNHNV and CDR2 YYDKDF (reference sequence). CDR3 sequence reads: CATSRELGGNTGELFF. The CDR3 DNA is TGTGCCACCAGCAGAGAACTCGGGGGTAACACCGGGGAGCTGTTTTTT. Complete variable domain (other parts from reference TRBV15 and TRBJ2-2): DAMVIQNPRYQVTQFGKPVTLSCSQTLNHNVMYWYQQKSSQAPKLLFHYYDKDFNNEADTPDNFQSRRPNTSFCFLDIRSPGLGDTAMYLCATSRELGGNTGELFFGEGSRLTVL.

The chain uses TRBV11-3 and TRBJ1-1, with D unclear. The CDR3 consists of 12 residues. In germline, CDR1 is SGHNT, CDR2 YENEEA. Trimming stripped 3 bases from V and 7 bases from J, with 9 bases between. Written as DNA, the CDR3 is TGTGCCAGCAGCTTCGGACTGAGTGAAGCTTTCTTT. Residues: CASSFGLSEAFF.

DNA for the CDR3: TGTGCCAGCAGCCAAGGGGAGGCCTCTGGAAACACCATATATTTT. Encoded protein: CASSQGEASGNTIYF. The chain employs TRBV14 and TRBJ1-3; no definite D call. CDR1 SGHDN and CDR2 FVKESK come from the germline V gene. The V gene lost 1 base and the J gene lost 0 bases, with 7 bases spanning the gap. The CDR3 loop spans 15 amino acids.

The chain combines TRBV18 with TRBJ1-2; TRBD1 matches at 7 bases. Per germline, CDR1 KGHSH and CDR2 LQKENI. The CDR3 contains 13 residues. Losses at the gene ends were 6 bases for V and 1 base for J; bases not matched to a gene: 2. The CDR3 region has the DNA TGTGCCAGCTCTCGGGACAGTAACTATGGCTACACCTTC. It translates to CASSRDSNYGYTF.

CDR3 in DNA: TGTGCCAGCAGTGGCCGTAGGGACAGGGAGTTCCACTTT. This sequence encodes CASSGRRDREFHF. The chain uses TRBV28 and TRBJ1-6; 9 bases are a match to TRBD1. Germline CDR1 is MDHEN and CDR2 is SYDVKM. The V gene end was trimmed by 5 bases and the J gene end by 17 bases; junction bases not matched to a gene: 10. This CDR3 comprises 13 residues.

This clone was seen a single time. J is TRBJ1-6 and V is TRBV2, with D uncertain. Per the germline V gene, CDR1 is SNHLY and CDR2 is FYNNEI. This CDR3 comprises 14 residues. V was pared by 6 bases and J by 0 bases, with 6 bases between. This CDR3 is CASSLSSYNSPLHF. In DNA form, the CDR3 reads TGTGCCAGCAGCCTGAGCTCCTATAATTCACCCCTCCACTTT.

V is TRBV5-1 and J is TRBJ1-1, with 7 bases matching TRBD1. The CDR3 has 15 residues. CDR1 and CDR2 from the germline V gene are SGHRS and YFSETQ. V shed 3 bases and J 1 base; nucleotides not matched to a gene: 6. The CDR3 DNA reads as TGCGCCAGCAGCTCCGCAGGGGGATGGAACACTGAAGCTTTCTTT. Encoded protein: CASSSAGGWNTEAFF.